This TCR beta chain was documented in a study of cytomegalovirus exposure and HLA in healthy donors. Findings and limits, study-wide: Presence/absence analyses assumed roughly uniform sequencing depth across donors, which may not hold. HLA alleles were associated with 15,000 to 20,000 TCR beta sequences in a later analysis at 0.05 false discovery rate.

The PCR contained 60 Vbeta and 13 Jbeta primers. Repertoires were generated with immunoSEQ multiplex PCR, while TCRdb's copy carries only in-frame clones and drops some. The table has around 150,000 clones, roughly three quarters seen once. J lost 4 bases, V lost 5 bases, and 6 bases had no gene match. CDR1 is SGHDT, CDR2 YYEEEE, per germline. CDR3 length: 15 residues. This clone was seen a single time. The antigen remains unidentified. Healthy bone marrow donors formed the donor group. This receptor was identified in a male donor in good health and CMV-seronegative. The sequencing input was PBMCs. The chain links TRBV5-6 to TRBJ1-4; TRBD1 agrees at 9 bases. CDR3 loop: CASSRRQGGNEKLFF. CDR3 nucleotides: TGTGCCAGCAGTCGGAGACAGGGGGGTAATGAAAAACTGTTTTTT. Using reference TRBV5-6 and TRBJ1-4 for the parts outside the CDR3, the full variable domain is DAGVTQSPTHLIKTRGQQVTLRCSPKSGHDTVSWYQQALGQGPQFIFQYYEEEERQRGNFPDRFSGHQFPNYSSELNVNALLLGDSALYLCASSRRQGGNEKLFFGSGTQLSVL.